This entry describes one TCR beta chain. No antigen is known for it. One junction end does not reproduce the germline sequence, and a read error may be involved. The CDR3 has 15 amino acids. From germline, CDR1 is MDHEN and CDR2 SYDVKM. This entry is derived from a study of tumor-infiltrating lymphocytes in primary liver carcinoma. Study context: Productive TCRbeta read counts per sample ran from roughly 3.7 to 6.8 million and were similar across tissue types. Study-level findings and limits: Only about 7-24% of top clones were detected in each of the five tumor regions.

The tissue used was unsorted bulk material of about 19-31 mg. RNA and DNA were co-extracted from it with the AllPrep DNA/RNA mini kit. The template, 450 to 650 ng total RNA, yielded TCR beta cDNA made with a constant-region primer. Modified slightly, ARM-PCR produced TCR beta libraries over three nested multiplex PCR rounds. Two initial PCR rounds of approximately 10 cycles each paired TRBV1-TRBV30 forward primers with a C-beta reverse primer. MiXCR, applied by TCRdb to the multiplex PCR reads, yields one record per CDR3 protein. The sample lists about 100,000 distinct CDR3 sequences, 65% to 75% occurring once.

The sequencing sample was made of liver tumor tissue from sampling region 2. The subset is: tumor region T2, inferior pole. This clonotype was obtained from a woman aged 60-70 years with primary liver carcinoma and hepatitis B virus infection. The rearrangement joins TRBV28 to TRBJ1-1; D may be TRBD1 (6 bases). In DNA form, the CDR3 reads TGTGCCAGCAGTTCAACCGGAACAGGGAACACTCAAGCTTTCTTT. It encodes CASSSTGTGNTQAFF.